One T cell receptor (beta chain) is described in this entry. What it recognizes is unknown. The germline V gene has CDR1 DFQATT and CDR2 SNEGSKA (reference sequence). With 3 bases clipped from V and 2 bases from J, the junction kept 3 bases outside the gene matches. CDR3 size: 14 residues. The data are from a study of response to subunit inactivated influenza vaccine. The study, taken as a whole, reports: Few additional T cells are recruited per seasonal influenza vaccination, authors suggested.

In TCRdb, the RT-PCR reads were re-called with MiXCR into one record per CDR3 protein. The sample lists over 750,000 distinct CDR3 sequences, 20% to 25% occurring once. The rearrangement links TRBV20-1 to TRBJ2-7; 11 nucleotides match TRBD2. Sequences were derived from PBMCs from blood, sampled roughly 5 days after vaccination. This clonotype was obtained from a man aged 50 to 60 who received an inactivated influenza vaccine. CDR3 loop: CSASLAGGAYEQYF. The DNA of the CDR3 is TGCAGTGCTAGCCTAGCGGGGGGCGCCTACGAGCAGTACTTC.